Judged by frequency, the clone carrying this T cell receptor beta chain is medium-sized. Its antigen is not known. Following a re-call of the 10x single-cell sequencing reads, TCRdb has one entry per CDR3 protein and lacks DNA. The sample table includes about 1,100 distinct CDR3 sequences. The CDR3 contains 18 residues. Germline assignment: CDR1 ENHRY and CDR2 SYGVKD. These data belong to a study of CD8 T cells in cerebrospinal fluid in Alzheimer's disease. Patients with Parkinson's disease were included as a neurodegenerative comparison group. Live CSF cells were sorted with a live/dead marker for droplet-based sequencing. Study-wide results and limits: The largest CSF clone was proportionally bigger in mild cognitive impairment or Alzheimer's disease than controls. EBV-specific TCRs in cerebrospinal fluid reportedly do not establish a causal EBV–Alzheimer's link.

The TCR was taken from a human donor with Parkinson's disease. Sequenced sample: cerebrospinal fluid. This sequence joins TRBV10-3 and TRBJ2-5; TCRdb reports TRBD2, a call that lacks DNA to check it against. The chain's CDR3 is CAIKGEDYSGSGQETQYF.